The rows below give T cell receptor beta chains drawn from one sample of a study of blood T cell repertoires in COVID-19. Sequencing used immunoSEQ multiplex PCR; TCRdb keeps in-frame clones, though not all of them. The data show about 81,000 clones, with around 80% seen just once and 7.4% held by the top ten. Material for sequencing was peripheral blood. Receptors were obtained from a human donor in a cohort sampled during active COVID-19. Each CDR3 is given with its conserved first and last residue. The D gene is left open where the match is weak. Rows may omit the clone size; those that give it use once, few, many or a size class.

TRBV19	TRBJ1-5	-	TRBD1	TGTGCCAGTAGTAGGCCAGGGGGCTTGGGGTATCAGCCCCAGCATTTT	CASSRPGGLGYQPQHF
TRBV19	TRBJ2-7	-	TRBD1	TGTGCCAGTAACCCGACAGGGGGCCCCTACGAGCAGTACTTC	CASNPTGGPYEQYF
TRBV2	TRBJ1-1	-	-	TGTGCCAGCAGTGATGGACAGTTCAACACTGAAGCTTTCTTT	CASSDGQFNTEAFF
TRBV5-5	TRBJ1-3	once	TRBD1	TGTGCCAGCAGCTTGGGGTCAGGGGGCTCTGGAAACACCATATATTTT	CASSLGSGGSGNTIYF
TRBV7-3	TRBJ1-1	once	TRBD1	TGTGCCAGCAGCTTAGGTGGGACAGCTTCTGAAGCTTTCTTT	CASSLGGTASEAFF
TRBV5-4	TRBJ2-7	-	-	TGTGCCAGCAGACCTCAGGGGCACTCCTACGAGCAGTACTTC	CASRPQGHSYEQYF
TRBV15	TRBJ2-7	-	TRBD2	TGTGCCACCAGCCCTAGCGGGGGGGCCGGTAGATACGAGCAGTACTTC	CATSPSGGAGRYEQYF
TRBV5-1	TRBJ2-7	-	TRBD1	TGCGCCAGCAGCCCCCCGGGACAGGGATTCGAGCAGTACTTC	CASSPPGQGFEQYF
TRBV10-3	TRBJ1-6	few	-	TGTGCCATCAGTGCGGCTGGGGGCGGTTCACCCCTCCACTTT	CAISAAGGGSPLHF
TRBV7-9	TRBJ2-3	-	TRBD1	TGTGCCAGCAGCTACAATCCGGGACAGGGACCTCGGGGCACAGATACGCAGTATTTT	CASSYNPGQGPRGTDTQYF
TRBV7-2	TRBJ2-5	-	-	TGTGCCAGCAGTAGGGCAGGGAAAGGAGAGACCCAGTACTTC	CASSRAGKGETQYF
TRBV6-5	TRBJ1-1	-	-	TGTGCCATTACCAGGCGTATTGACACTGAAGCTTTCTTT	CAITRRIDTEAFF
TRBV6-5	TRBJ1-5	-	-	TGTGCCAGCAATCCCCCCAGGGATTGGAATCAGCCCCAGCATTTT	CASNPPRDWNQPQHF
TRBV11-3	TRBJ2-6	-	TRBD1	TGTGCCAGCAGCCCGCGACAGGGTTCTGGGGCCAACGTCCTGACTTTC	CASSPRQGSGANVLTF
TRBV29-1	TRBJ1-2	-	TRBD1	TGCAGCGTCGGGGGGGACAGGGAAAACTATGGCTACACCTTC	CSVGGDRENYGYTF
TRBV11-2	TRBJ2-1	-	-	TGTGCCAGCAGTAAAGAACAGGAACCGTTCTTC	CASSKEQEPFF
TRBV6-6	TRBJ2-2	-	TRBD1	TGTGCCAGCAGTTCGACAGGGGAGGCCGGGGAGCTGTTTTTT	CASSSTGEAGELFF
TRBV6-5	TRBJ1-2	-	TRBD1	TGTGCCAGCAGCCGGGGACAGGGTAACTATGGCTACACCTTC	CASSRGQGNYGYTF
TRBV7-2	TRBJ2-1	-	-	TGTGCCAGCAGCTTAGTTGCGGGGCGCCACAATGAGCAGTTCTTC	CASSLVAGRHNEQFF
TRBV19	TRBJ2-7	few	TRBD1	TGTGCCAGTAGTACCGGGACAGGGTCCTACGAGCAGTACTTC	CASSTGTGSYEQYF
TRBV9	TRBJ1-6	-	TRBD1	TGTGCCAGCAGCGCGGGACAGCGGAATTCACCCCTCCACTTT	CASSAGQRNSPLHF